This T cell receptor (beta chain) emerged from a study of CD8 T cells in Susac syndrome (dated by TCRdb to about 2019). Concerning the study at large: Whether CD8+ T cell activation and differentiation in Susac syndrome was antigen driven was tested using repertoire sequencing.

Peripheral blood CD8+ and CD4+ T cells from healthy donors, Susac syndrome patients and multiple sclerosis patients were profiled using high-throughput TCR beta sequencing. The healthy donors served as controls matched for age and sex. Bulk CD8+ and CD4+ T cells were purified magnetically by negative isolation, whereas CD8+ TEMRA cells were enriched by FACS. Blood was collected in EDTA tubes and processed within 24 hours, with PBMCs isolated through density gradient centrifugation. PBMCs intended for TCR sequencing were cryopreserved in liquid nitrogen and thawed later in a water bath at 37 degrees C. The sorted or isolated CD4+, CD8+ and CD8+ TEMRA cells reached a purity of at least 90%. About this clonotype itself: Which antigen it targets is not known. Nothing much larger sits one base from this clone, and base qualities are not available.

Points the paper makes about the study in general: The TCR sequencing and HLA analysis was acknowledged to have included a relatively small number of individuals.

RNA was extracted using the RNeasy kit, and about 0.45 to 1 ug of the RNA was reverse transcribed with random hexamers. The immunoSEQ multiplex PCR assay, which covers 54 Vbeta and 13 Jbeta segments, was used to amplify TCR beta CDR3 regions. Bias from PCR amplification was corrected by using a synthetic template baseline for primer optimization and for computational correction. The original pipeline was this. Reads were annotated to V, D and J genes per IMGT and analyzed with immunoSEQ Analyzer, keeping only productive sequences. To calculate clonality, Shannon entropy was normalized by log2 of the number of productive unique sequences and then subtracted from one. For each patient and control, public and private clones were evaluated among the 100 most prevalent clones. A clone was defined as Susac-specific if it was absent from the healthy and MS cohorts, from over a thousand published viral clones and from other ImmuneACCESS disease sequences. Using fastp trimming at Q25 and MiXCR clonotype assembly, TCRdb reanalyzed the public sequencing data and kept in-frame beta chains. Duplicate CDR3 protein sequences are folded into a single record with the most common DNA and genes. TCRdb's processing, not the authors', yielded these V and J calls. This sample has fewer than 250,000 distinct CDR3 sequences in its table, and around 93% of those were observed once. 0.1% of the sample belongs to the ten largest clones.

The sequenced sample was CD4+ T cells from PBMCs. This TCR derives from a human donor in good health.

The CDR3 here reads CASSLGFIQGMGETQYF. The nucleotide sequence is TGTGCCAGCAGCTTAGGGTTCATACAGGGGATGGGGGAGACCCAGTACTTC. The rearrangement combines TRBV7-2 with TRBJ2-5, with TRBD1 matching 7 junction bases. Spanning cysteine to phenylalanine, the CDR3 consists of 17 amino acids. Just the 51-base CDR3 DNA is kept, in frame starting at base 1. CDR1 SGHTA and CDR2 FQGNSA are derived from the germline V gene. Clipping removes 1 base from V and 5 bases from J, with 13 as the unmatched junction base count. Supplemented by the reference TRBV7-2 and TRBJ2-5 proteins around the CDR3, the complete variable domain is GAGVSQSPSNKVTEKGKDVELRCDPISGHTALYWYRQSLGQGLEFLIYFQGNSAPDKSGLPSDRFSAERTGGSVSTLTIQRTQQEDSAVYLCASSLGFIQGMGETQYFGPGTRLLVL.